This TCR beta chain is from a study of cytomegalovirus exposure and HLA in healthy donors. General study results and limits: Most of the TCR beta V segments (in an earlier analysis) were productive either about 90% or about 30% of the time. A later analysis reportedly identified an Asian-associated ancestry cluster as carrying fewer N-insertions than the approximately 730-donor mean.

About this clone itself: What it binds is unknown.

Germline V gene sequence: CDR1 SGHVS, CDR2 FQNEAQ. Losses at the gene ends were 4 bases for V and 6 bases for J; bases not matched to a gene: 23. The CDR3 covers 20 residues. The PCR had 60 Vbeta and 13 Jbeta primers. The protocol was immunoSEQ multiplex PCR, while the TCRdb copy is restricted to in-frame clones and leaves out a portion. The table has some 140,000 clones, roughly 80% seen once; the top ten hold about 3.1%. This sequence was found in a man aged 35 to 55 in good health and CMV-seronegative. The specimen was PBMCs. The V call is TRBV7-8, the J call TRBJ2-3; TRBD2 aligns across 9 bases. The chain's CDR3 is CASSSPWASGDRPGEDTQYF. CDR3 nucleotides: TGTGCCAGCAGCTCCCCCTGGGCTAGCGGGGACCGCCCCGGGGAGGATACGCAGTATTTT.